This T cell receptor beta chain was observed in a study of T cells in Graves' hyperthyroidism and ophthalmopathy. Study results and limitations: In blood, most of the thyroid clonotypes expanded above 0.001 were also present.

The hyperthyroidism was newly diagnosed and had lasted under 2 months; the patients were aged 18 to 65. Pregnant or lactating patients were excluded, as were those with uncontrolled infection or other autoimmune disease. RNA transcripts served as the template for amplifying TCR beta CDR3 regions. HTBI primers were used for first-round RT-PCR of the TCR CDR3. In TCRdb, the multiplex PCR reads were re-called with MiXCR into one record per CDR3 protein. This sample carries a few hundred thousand distinct CDR3 sequences, around 46% of them seen once, and the ten largest clones take about 8.3%. Germline trimming cut 2 bases from V and 6 bases from J; bases unmatched to any gene: 11. CDR1 is ENHRY and CDR2 is SYGVKD in the germline V gene. CDR3 length: 16 residues. This clonotype has at least ten counts. Its antigen is still unknown. A much larger clone lies one base from this, so it may be a read error.

This sequence was found in a woman under 30 with Graves' hyperthyroidism. This chain connects TRBV10-3 to TRBJ1-2; TRBD1 matches 8 bases. The sample consisted of peripheral blood or thyroid tissue (not recorded which). The CDR3 sequence is CAISEPRARDRNGYTF. DNA for the CDR3: TGTGCCATCAGTGAGCCGAGGGCCCGGGACAGGAATGGCTACACCTTC.